Detailed here is one T cell receptor (beta chain). Antigen: not known. Sequenced by immunoSEQ multiplex PCR; TCRdb stores in-frame clones only, minus some. The sample includes around 29,000 clones, about 76% of them seen just once. This entry belongs to a study of OX40 agonist ivuxolimab in advanced cancers. Looking at the study overall: The study gave patients intravenous ivuxolimab at 0.01 to 10 mg/kg every 2 weeks. The mean age was approximately 60 years, ranging from about 23 to 85, with approximately 85% of participants male. Findings of the study overall: Clonal expansion by week 6 occurred in CD4+ and CD8+ blood T cells (at 0.1 to 3.0 mg/kg).

The V end was cut by 2 bases, the J end by 3 bases, with 15 bases between. Germline values: CDR1 SGHAT, CDR2 FQNNGV. The CDR3 covers 16 residues. V is TRBV11-2 and J is TRBJ2-3; D may be TRBD1 (6 bases). The sample consisted of CD4+ or CD8+ T cells sorted from blood, taken in a trial of the OX40 agonist ivuxolimab. This sequence was found in an adult with an advanced solid tumor such as melanoma, head and neck, liver or kidney cancer. The CDR3 nucleotides are TGTGCCAGCAGCTTATTTGGCAGGGGTATTACAGATACGCAGTATTTT. Amino acids: CASSLFGRGITDTQYF. Full variable domain (outside the CDR3, taken from reference TRBV11-2 and TRBJ2-3): EAGVAQSPRYKIIEKRQSVAFWCNPISGHATLYWYQQILGQGPKLLIQFQNNGVVDDSQLPKDRFSAERLKGVDSTLKIQPAKLEDSAVYLCASSLFGRGITDTQYFGPGTRLTVL.